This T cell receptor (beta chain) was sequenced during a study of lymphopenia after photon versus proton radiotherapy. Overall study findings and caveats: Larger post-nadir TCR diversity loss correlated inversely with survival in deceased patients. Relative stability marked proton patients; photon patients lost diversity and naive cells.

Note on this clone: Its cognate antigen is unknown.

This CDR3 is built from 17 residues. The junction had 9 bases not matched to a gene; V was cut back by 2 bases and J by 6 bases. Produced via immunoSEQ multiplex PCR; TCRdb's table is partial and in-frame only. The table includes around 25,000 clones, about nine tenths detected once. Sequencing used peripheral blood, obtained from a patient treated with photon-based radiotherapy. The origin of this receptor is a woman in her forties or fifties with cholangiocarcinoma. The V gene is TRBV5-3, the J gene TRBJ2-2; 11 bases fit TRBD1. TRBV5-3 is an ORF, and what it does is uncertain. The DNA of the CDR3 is TGTGCCAGAAGCTTACCCCCGGGACAGGGGGACGCCGGGGAGCTGTTTTTT. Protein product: CARSLPPGQGDAGELFF.